The clone carrying this T cell receptor beta chain was observed a few times. The J segment lost 3 bases and the V segment lost 1 base, leaving 13 bases of the junction unmatched. The germline V gene encodes CDR1 LNHNV and CDR2 YYDKDF (reference sequence). This CDR3 comprises 20 residues. This sample was included in a study of molecular identifiers for immune sequencing clone quantification. TCRdb reanalysed the PCR reads using MiXCR and keeps one entry per CDR3 protein. The sample lists just under 650,000 distinct CDR3 sequences; roughly 21% were seen once. The chain links TRBV15 to TRBJ2-3, with 13 bases identical to TRBD2. The clonotype comes from a human donor in good health. Some libraries in this study had Jurkat cell RNA spiked in. Sequences were obtained from naive CD8+ T cells from blood, with Jurkat cell RNA spiked in. Subset given: FACS-sorted CD8+CD4-CCR7+CD45RA+ naive T cells. The CDR3 DNA follows: TGTGCCACCAGCAGAGGACTAGCGGGAGGCCCGGAGGGGGTGACAGATACGCAGTATTTT. Amino acid sequence: CATSRGLAGGPEGVTDTQYF.